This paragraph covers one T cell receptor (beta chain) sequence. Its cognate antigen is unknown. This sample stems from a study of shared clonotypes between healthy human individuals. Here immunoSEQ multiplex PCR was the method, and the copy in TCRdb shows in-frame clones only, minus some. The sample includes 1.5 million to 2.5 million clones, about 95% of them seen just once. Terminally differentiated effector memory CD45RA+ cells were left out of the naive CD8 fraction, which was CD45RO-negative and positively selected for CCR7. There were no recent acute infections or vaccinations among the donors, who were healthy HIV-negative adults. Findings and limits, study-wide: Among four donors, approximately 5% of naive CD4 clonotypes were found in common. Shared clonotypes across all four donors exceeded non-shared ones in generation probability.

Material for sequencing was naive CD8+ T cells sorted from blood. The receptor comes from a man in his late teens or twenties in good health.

CDR3 amino acids: CASRFGANTIYF. CDR3 in DNA: TGTGCCAGTAGATTCGGGGCAAACACCATATATTTT. The rearrangement uses TRBV19 and TRBJ1-3; a possible D gene is TRBD1 (5 bases). Germline CDR1 is LNHDA and CDR2 is SQIVND (reference sequence). CDR3 size: 12 residues. V was trimmed by 6 bases and J by 6 bases, leaving 9 bases between them.